This T cell receptor (beta chain) is from a study of regulatory T cells in long-lasting Graves disease. Building the TCR beta libraries relied on iRepertoire HTBI primers, and CDR3 regions underwent Arm-PCR. Original processing methods: Identification yielded about 66 TRBV and around 15 TRBJ segments across samples. TCRdb processed the multiplex PCR reads anew with MiXCR; each CDR3 protein has one entry. The V and J calls reflect TCRdb's pipeline rather than the authors' work. The table has a few hundred thousand distinct CDR3 sequences, 20% seen once. As for time point: newly diagnosed GD, antithyroid drugs for less than 3 months. RNA isolated from PBMCs was used to make the TCR library. This clonotype was observed many times. Its target is unknown. Notes on the study in general: The work looked only at peripheral blood and did not look at thyroid tissue. Having few samples may have compromised the accuracy.

The source was peripheral blood mononuclear cells (PBMCs), collected at new diagnosis, from a patient treated with antithyroid drugs. The clonotype originates from a female donor with Graves disease.

CDR3: CASASALATGELFF. CDR3 nucleotide sequence: TGCGCCAGCGCCAGTGCTCTGGCCACCGGGGAGCTGTTTTTT. This chain links TRBV5-1 with TRBJ2-2, with D uncertain. V dropped 7 bases and J dropped 4 bases, with 14 bases sitting between them. The CDR3 loop spans 14 amino acids. The germline V gene encodes CDR1 SGHRS and CDR2 YFSETQ.